Detailed here is one T cell receptor beta chain. The participants were between roughly 18 and 89 years old and came from some 25 US areas. Recovered participants had two consecutive negative NP/OP PCR tests, healthcare professional clearance, or symptom resolution. The data stem from a study of blood T cell repertoires in COVID-19. Turning to the study itself: The analysed material was cDNA or gDNA that came from T cells, B-cell-depleted T cells, or PBMCs.

In the source study's methods: The assay estimated nucleated cells by amplifying reference gene primers. Method: immunoSEQ multiplex PCR; TCRdb's copy keeps in-frame clones and lacks some. D and trimming were read from the DNA, whereas the V and J calls and clone size are those reported in that table. The table includes a few hundred thousand clones, approximately 85% detected once. Source material: PBMCs or T cells enriched from blood (not recorded which). The sequence was obtained from a man aged 30 to 39 who had recovered from COVID-19.

In DNA, the CDR3 is TGTGCCAGTAGCAGGACGGGGGGTTTTAACTATGGCTACACCTTC. It encodes CASSRTGGFNYGYTF. The chain employs TRBV19 and TRBJ1-2; D perhaps matches TRBD1 (5 bases). Trimming removed 6 bases from V and 1 base from J, with 15 bases in between. CDR3 length: 15 residues. CDR1 LNHDA and CDR2 SQIVND come from the germline V gene (reference sequence).